This T cell receptor (beta chain) was identified in a study of blood T cell repertoires in COVID-19. The germline V gene has CDR1 SGHRS and CDR2 YFSETQ. The V gene lost 5 bases and the J gene lost 5 bases, with 7 bases spanning the gap. The length of the CDR3 is 12 residues. TCRdb's copy holds only in-frame clones and misses some; the assay was immunoSEQ multiplex PCR. Of 200,000 to 250,000 clones listed, more than 85% were seen once; the top ten hold 1.5% to 2%. This TCR was sampled from a man aged 35 to 55 with active or convalescent COVID-19. The sequenced sample was peripheral blood. The chain combines TRBV5-1 with TRBJ1-4; D is unclear. CDR3 region: CASRRGNEKLFF. For the CDR3, the DNA is TGCGCCAGCAGGCGGGGAAATGAAAAACTGTTTTTT.